Below are 20 T cell receptor beta chains sequenced from a single sample in a study of shared clonotypes between healthy human individuals. Sequenced by immunoSEQ multiplex PCR; TCRdb stores in-frame clones only, minus some. The sample contains hundreds of thousands of clones, 90% to 97% of which appear only once. Terminally differentiated effector memory CD45RA+ cells were excluded from the naive CD8 cells, which were CD45RO-negative and positively selected for CCR7. Sequenced sample: naive CD8+ T cells sorted from blood. The receptors originated from a woman between 25 and 40 years old in good health.

This rearrangement joins TRBV9 to TRBJ2-1; TRBD2 matches 8 bases. V shed 3 bases and J 8 bases; nucleotides not matched to a gene: 4. CDR3 length: 13 amino acids. Germline V gene lookup returns CDR1 SGDLS and CDR2 YYNGEE. Written as DNA, the CDR3 is TGTGCCAGCAGCGGCGGACTAGCCTATGAGCAGTTCTTC. It yields the protein CASSGGLAYEQFF.

The gene calls are TRBV27 and TRBJ2-7; D call uncertain. V was cut by 2 bases and J by 3 bases, with 8 bases left in between. Per germline, CDR1 MNHEY and CDR2 SMNVEV (reference sequence). The CDR3 loop spans 13 amino acids. The CDR3 loop reads CASSLEANYEQYF. In nucleotides, the CDR3 is TGTGCCAGCAGTTTAGAGGCCAACTACGAGCAGTACTTC.

V is TRBV5-6 and J is TRBJ1-1, with 9 bases aligning to TRBD1. V shed 3 bases and J 3 bases; nucleotides not matched to a gene: 9. This CDR3 is 16 amino acids long. Looked up from germline, CDR1 is SGHDT and CDR2 is YYEEEE. The CDR3 DNA reads as TGTGCCAGCAGCTGGGGAGGAAGGACAGGGGACACTGAAGCTTTCTTT. It specifies CASSWGGRTGDTEAFF.

This chain links TRBV13 with TRBJ2-3, with 11 nucleotides matching TRBD2. In germline, CDR1 is PRHDT, CDR2 FYEKMQ (reference sequence). After removal of 6 bases from V and 4 bases from J, the junction contained 6 bases not matched to a gene. The CDR3 consists of 15 residues. The CDR3 nucleotides read TGTGCCAGCAGTGAACTAGCGGGAGTTTCAGATACGCAGTATTTT. Protein product: CASSELAGVSDTQYF.

The rearrangement joins TRBV5-4 to TRBJ2-3, with a weak D call TRBD1 (7 bases). CDR3 size: 15 residues. Deletions cut 7 bases from V and 4 bases from J, with 19 bases between. Germline loops: CDR1 SGHNT, CDR2 YYREEE (reference sequence). CDR3 loop: CASRYSGGGADTQYF. CDR3 in DNA: TGTGCCAGCCGCTACTCCGGAGGGGGCGCAGATACGCAGTATTTT.

The V call is TRBV5-6, the J call TRBJ2-7; 7 bases fit TRBD1. V was pared by 3 bases and J by 4 bases, with 7 bases of the junction left unmatched. The CDR3 is made up of 14 amino acids. Germline lookup yields CDR1 SGHDT and CDR2 YYEEEE. The DNA of the CDR3 is TGTGCCAGCAGCTCGCGACAGGGATTTTACGAGCAGTACTTC. Its translation is CASSSRQGFYEQYF.

The V gene is TRBV6-5, the J gene TRBJ1-4; D perhaps matches TRBD1 (6 bases). Trimming pared 2 bases from V and 9 bases from J, leaving 16 bases between. Germline CDR1 is MNHEY and CDR2 is SVGAGI. The CDR3 runs 15 residues. CDR3 bases: TGTGCCAGCAGTTACAAGCAGCATCAGGGGCAAAAACTGTTTTTT. This gives the protein CASSYKQHQGQKLFF.

The chain employs TRBV29-1 and TRBJ2-6; D unclear. CDR1 SQVTM and CDR2 ANQGSEA come from the germline V gene. The CDR3 spans 13 residues. Trimming left V 4 bases short and J 4 bases short, with 8 bases between. CDR3 loop: CSVGPDGANVLTF. The CDR3 coding sequence is TGCAGCGTTGGGCCAGACGGGGCCAACGTCCTGACTTTC.

The rearrangement links TRBV6-5 to TRBJ2-1; 9 bases line up with TRBD2. The trim removed 10 bases at V and 7 bases at J, leaving 11 bases unmatched. CDR3 length: 14 residues. The germline CDR1 and CDR2 sequences are MNHEY and SVGAGI. The CDR3 region is CATSGLAGANEQFF. In DNA, the CDR3 is TGTGCCACCTCCGGGTTAGCGGGAGCGAATGAGCAGTTCTTC.

The CDR3 DNA is TGTGCCAGCAGCTTAAACCATAGGGAGCAGTACTTC. Translated, it gives CASSLNHREQYF. The gene calls are TRBV11-2 and TRBJ2-7, with D uncertain. Trimming shortened V by 2 bases and J by 7 bases, and 9 bases separated the two germline ends. The germline V gene encodes CDR1 SGHAT and CDR2 FQNNGV. CDR3 length: 12 amino acids.

V and J are TRBV5-1 and TRBJ2-5; no clear D gene. The J call may not be correct, given that the DNA end is closer to TRBJ2-7. Germline assignment: CDR1 SGHRS and CDR2 YFSETQ. The CDR3 totals 13 residues. As DNA, the CDR3 is TGCGCCAGCAGCTTGGAGTGGGCCTACGAGCAGTACTTC. Its translation is CASSLEWAYEQYF.

The chain has TRBV5-4 and TRBJ2-3; a possible D gene is TRBD2 (6 bases). The CDR3 has 16 residues. Germline CDR1 is SGHNT and CDR2 is YYREEE (reference sequence). The V end was cut by 2 bases, the J end by 2 bases, with 15 bases between. The CDR3 coding sequence is TGTGCCAGCAGCTTTTTCGGGGGAGCTTTCACAGATACGCAGTATTTT. Protein product: CASSFFGGAFTDTQYF.

The chain links TRBV13 to TRBJ2-5; 7 bases agree with TRBD2. The CDR3 extends over 14 amino acids. The V gene's germline CDR1 is PRHDT and CDR2 FYEKMQ (reference sequence). V lost 7 bases and J lost 7; bases outside the gene matches: 12. The CDR3 loop is CASTGDYPRSTQYF. In nucleotides, the CDR3 is TGTGCCAGCACCGGGGACTATCCAAGATCGACCCAGTACTTC.

The chain joins TRBV28 to TRBJ2-2, with a tentative D call TRBD2 (5 bases). This CDR3 region has 15 residues. Germline V CDR1 and CDR2: MDHEN, SYDVKM. Written as DNA, the CDR3 is TGTGGAACTTACCAGAGGGAAAGGAGCACCGGGGAGCTGTTTTTT. This encodes CGTYQRERSTGELFF.

The V call is TRBV28, the J call TRBJ2-7; D is perhaps TRBD1 (6 bases). V lost 8 bases, J lost 0 bases, and 11 bases lay in between. Germline CDR1 MDHEN, CDR2 SYDVKM. This CDR3 is built from 13 residues. The CDR3 reads CASGPDSSYEQYF. The CDR3 nucleotides are TGTGCCAGCGGCCCGGACAGCTCCTACGAGCAGTACTTC.

The chain joins TRBV9 to TRBJ2-5; 13 bases are shared with TRBD2. The V segment lost 4 bases and the J segment 4 bases; nucleotides outside the gene matches: 22. This CDR3 region has 21 residues. Germline CDR1 SGDLS, CDR2 YYNGEE. CDR3 region: CASSTRPLGTSGIMSRETQYF. CDR3 nucleotides: TGTGCCAGCAGCACCCGCCCCTTGGGGACTAGCGGGATAATGTCTCGAGAGACCCAGTACTTC.

The rearrangement links TRBV28 to TRBJ2-1; a weak D match, TRBD2 (5 bases). This CDR3 has 16 amino acids. CDR1 MDHEN and CDR2 SYDVKM come from the germline V gene. Trimming shortened V by 1 base and J by 10 bases, and 20 bases separated the two germline ends. CDR3 loop: CASSLYGGQMGMEQFF. The CDR3 DNA follows: TGTGCCAGCAGTTTATACGGAGGCCAGATGGGAATGGAGCAGTTCTTC.

The V gene is TRBV6-5, the J gene TRBJ1-1; 7 nucleotides line up with TRBD1. J gave up 4 bases and V 5 bases, and 4 bases lay outside the gene matches. The CDR3 has 13 residues. Germline CDR1 reads MNHEY; CDR2 reads SVGAGI. In DNA form, the CDR3 reads TGTGCCAGCAGTAGGGACAGCTCCACTGAAGCTTTCTTT. It encodes CASSRDSSTEAFF.

This clone occurred once. CDR3 nucleotide sequence: TGTGCCAGCAGTGTTGATTGGGGCGAGCAGTACTTC. This gives the protein CASSVDWGEQYF. The chain has TRBV6-1 and TRBJ2-7; D is unclear. Trimming took 4 bases from V and 6 from J, leaving 10 bases between them. Germline V gene data show CDR1 as MNHNS and CDR2 as SASEGT. This CDR3 spans 12 amino acids.

The rearrangement links TRBV13 to TRBJ2-3; D remains ambiguous. V lost 1 base to trimming and J lost 6 bases, with 5 bases between them. Looked up from germline, CDR1 is PRHDT and CDR2 is FYEKMQ (reference sequence). This CDR3 has 12 residues. CDR3 sequence: CASSLVTDTQYF. CDR3 bases: TGTGCCAGCAGCTTAGTGACGGATACGCAGTATTTT. The complete variable domain, with remaining parts taken from reference TRBV13 and TRBJ2-3, reads AAGVIQSPRHLIKEKRETATLKCYPIPRHDTVYWYQQGPGQDPQFLISFYEKMQSDKGSIPDRFSAQQFSDYHSELNMSSLELGDSALYFCASSLVTDTQYFGPGTRLTVL.